This TCR beta chain was profiled in a study of T-cell reconstitution after alpha-beta-depleted transplantation in children. The CDR3 spans 16 residues. V gave up 10 bases and J gave up 0 bases, with 22 bases separating them. The germline gives CDR1 MNHNS, CDR2 SASEGT. It was with unique molecular identifiers that the TCRbeta library was prepared. TCRdb processed the PCR reads anew with MiXCR; each CDR3 protein has one entry. The sample lists fewer than 400,000 distinct CDR3 sequences; around 20% were seen once. The V call is TRBV6-1, the J call TRBJ2-7; D perhaps matches TRBD1 (5 bases). The sample consisted of PBMCs from the stem cell graft donor, taken from the stem cell graft. This sequence originates from a human donor who donated a stem cell graft to a child with acute myeloid leukemia. DNA of the CDR3: TGTGCCACCAATCGGTTTGGGGCAGGAGTCTCCTACGAGCAGTACTTC. This codes for CATNRFGAGVSYEQYF.